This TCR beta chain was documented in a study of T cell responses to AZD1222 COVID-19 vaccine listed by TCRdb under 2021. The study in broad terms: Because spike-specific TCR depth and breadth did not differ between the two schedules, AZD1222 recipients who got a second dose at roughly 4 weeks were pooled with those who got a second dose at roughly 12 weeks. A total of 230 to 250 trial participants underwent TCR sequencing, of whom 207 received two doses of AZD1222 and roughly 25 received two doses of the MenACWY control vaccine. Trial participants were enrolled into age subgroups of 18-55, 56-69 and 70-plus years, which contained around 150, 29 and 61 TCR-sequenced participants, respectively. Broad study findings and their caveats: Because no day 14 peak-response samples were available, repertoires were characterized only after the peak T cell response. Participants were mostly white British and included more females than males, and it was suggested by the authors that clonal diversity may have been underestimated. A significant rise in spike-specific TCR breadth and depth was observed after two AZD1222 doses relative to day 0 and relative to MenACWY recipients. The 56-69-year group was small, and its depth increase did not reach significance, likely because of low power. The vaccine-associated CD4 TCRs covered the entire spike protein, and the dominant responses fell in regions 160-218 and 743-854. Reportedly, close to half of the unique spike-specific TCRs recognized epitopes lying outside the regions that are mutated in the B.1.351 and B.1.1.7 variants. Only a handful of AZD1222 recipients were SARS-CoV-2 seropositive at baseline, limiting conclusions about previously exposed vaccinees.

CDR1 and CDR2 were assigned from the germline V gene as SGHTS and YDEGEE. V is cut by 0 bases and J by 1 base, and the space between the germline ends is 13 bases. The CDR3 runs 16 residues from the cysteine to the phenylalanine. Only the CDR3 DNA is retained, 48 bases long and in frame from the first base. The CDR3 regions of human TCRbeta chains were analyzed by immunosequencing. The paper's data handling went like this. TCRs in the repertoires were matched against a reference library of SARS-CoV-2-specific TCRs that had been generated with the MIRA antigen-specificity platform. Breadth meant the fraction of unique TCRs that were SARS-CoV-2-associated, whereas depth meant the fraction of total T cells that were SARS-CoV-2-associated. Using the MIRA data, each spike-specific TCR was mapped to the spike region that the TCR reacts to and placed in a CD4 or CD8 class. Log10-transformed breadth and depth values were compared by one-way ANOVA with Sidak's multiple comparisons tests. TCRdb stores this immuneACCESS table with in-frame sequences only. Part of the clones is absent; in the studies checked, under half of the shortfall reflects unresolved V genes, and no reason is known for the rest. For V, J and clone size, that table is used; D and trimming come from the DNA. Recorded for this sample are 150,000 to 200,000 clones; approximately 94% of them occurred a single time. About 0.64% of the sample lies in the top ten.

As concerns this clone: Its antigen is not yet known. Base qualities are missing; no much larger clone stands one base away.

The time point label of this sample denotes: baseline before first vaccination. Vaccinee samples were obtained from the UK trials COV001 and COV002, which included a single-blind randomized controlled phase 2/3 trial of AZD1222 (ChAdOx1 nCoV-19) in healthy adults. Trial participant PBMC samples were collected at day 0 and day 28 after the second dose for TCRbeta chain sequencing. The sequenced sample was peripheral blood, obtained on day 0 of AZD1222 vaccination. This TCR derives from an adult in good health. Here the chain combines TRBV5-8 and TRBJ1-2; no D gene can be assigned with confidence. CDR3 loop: CASSLVTGSYNYGYTF. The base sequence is TGTGCCAGCAGCTTGGTGACGGGCAGCTATAACTATGGCTACACCTTC.